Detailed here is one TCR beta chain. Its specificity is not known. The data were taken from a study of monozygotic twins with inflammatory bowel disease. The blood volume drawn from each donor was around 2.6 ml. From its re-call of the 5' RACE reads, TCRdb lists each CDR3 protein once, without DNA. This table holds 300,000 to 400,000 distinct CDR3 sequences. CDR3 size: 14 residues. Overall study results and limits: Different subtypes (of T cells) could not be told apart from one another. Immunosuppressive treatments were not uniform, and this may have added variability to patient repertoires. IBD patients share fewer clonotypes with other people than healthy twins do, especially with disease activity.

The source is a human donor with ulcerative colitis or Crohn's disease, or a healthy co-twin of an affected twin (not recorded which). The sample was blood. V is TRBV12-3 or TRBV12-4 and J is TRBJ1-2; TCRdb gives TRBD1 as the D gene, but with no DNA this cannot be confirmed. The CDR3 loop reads CASSAGTGSSGYTF.